This T cell receptor (beta chain) is drawn from a study of shared clonotypes between healthy human individuals (TCRdb year 2020). A note on the overall study: A couple of women and a few men aged 18 to 49 years were included in the cohort. For each donor, CD4 naive and CD4 memory were each run on three plates, CD8 naive on two plates, and CD8 memory on one plate. Blood TCR repertoires of roughly five healthy adults were deeply sequenced to estimate repertoire size and the extent of clonotype sharing between individuals. To increase sequencing depth and limit assay-specific biases, different laboratories used diverse techniques to prepare libraries and sequence TCR repertoires. Per donor, leukapheresis produced somewhere between about 0.8 and 9.5 billion PBMCs.

Study-wide findings and limitations: Clonotypes shared by all four sorted-subset donors showed higher generation probabilities than non-shared clonotypes. Estimated clonotype richness was generally larger for naive than for memory subsets. Only blood was sampled, and tissue TCR repertoires likely differ from those in blood. Pairwise subsampling indicated that sequencing depth was expected to affect the degree of clonotype sharing among donors. The small number of donors limited the genetic and exposure-history diversity represented. Even with the large sequencing depth, rarefaction of the sorted-subset datasets indicated that sequencing was incomplete. Sharing across a handful of donors was observed for around 4.8% of naive CD4, less than 4% of naive CD8, 2% to 2.5% of memory CD4, and roughly 0.4% of memory CD8 clonotypes.

Using the deep immunoSEQ assay, TCR CDR3 regions were amplified from genomic DNA by multiplex PCR. For each cell subset, the extracted genomic DNA was distributed evenly across all wells of several immunoSEQ 96-well plates, and each plate served as one replicate. Each replicate PCR for sorted subsets received around 200 ng genomic DNA, equal to roughly 33,000 T cell genomes. The purified libraries were quantified using a Qubit 3.0 fluorometer, sized with a Bioanalyzer 2100, and then quantified again using the KAPA Library Quantification kit. A separate single-read 150-cycle Illumina NextSeq 550 flow cell was used to sequence each immunoSEQ 96-well plate. The original methods were these. Because only junctional sequences without quality scores were contained in the immunoSEQ output, filtering matching that applied to full-length reads could not be performed. Sequences were annotated with PyIR, a Python wrapper for IgBLAST v1.9, using IMGT germline references to assign V/J genes and CDR3. Reads were filtered out if the reads had weak V/J assignments (E-value above 1e-6), no CDR3, stop codons, out-of-frame junctions, or ambiguous translated residues. V3J clonotypes were defined as sequences sharing an identical inferred V gene, J gene, and CDR3 amino acid sequence. The percentage overlap between two repertoires was calculated by dividing the number of shared unique clonotypes by the size of the smaller repertoire. Richness of each repertoire was evaluated using RTK rarefaction, the Chao1 estimator, and Recon v2.1 estimates of unobserved clonotypes. Generation probabilities were computed with OLGA for all TCRbeta clonotypes obtained by the gDNA method from four donors. What TCRdb holds here is the immuneACCESS table cut down to in-frame rearrangements. Part of the clones is not present; checked against another copy, under half of the missing clones reflect an unresolved V gene, and the others are unexplained. V and J calls plus clone size are reproduced from that table; the DNA served to infer D and trimming. In all, the sample holds about 660,000 clones, and about 74% of those were seen once. The ten largest clones take up about 1.7% of the sample.

Donors were healthy HIV-negative adults with no recently reported acute infections or vaccinations. Only Caucasian adults living in Nashville, Tennessee, USA were represented among the donors. CD4+ T cells were enriched by magnetic negative selection; naive cells were then positively selected on CD45RA, and the negative fraction formed the memory subset. After blood collection by leukapheresis, PBMCs were isolated using Ficoll-Histopaque density gradient centrifugation and then cryopreserved in the vapor phase of liquid nitrogen. Analytical flow cytometry was used to check the purity and quantity of every magnetically sorted T cell population. Genomic DNA was isolated from each sorted fraction and quantified by UV absorbance on a Nanodrop 2000c. For this clone: Its antigen is still unknown. No base-level quality is on record; no much larger clone is a single base apart.

The receptor was isolated from a woman in her 30s in good health. The sample consisted of memory CD4+ T cells sorted from blood. What this sample's cell subset or site label stands for: CD45RA-negative fraction.

The nucleotide sequence reads as follows: TGCGCCAGCAGCCAATCTTTTACACCACTCCGACGCTCCTACAATGAGCAGTTCTTC. Its coded protein is CASSQSFTPLRRSYNEQFF. The chain is assembled from TRBV4-1 and TRBJ2-1; the D gene assignment is ambiguous. Reading from cysteine to phenylalanine, the CDR3 counts 19 amino acids. Only the CDR3 DNA is retained, 57 bases long and in frame from the first base. V gives up 2 bases and J gives up 0 bases, and the segment between their germline ends measures 20 bases. The germline V gene yields MGHRA for CDR1 and YSYEKL for CDR2.